This T cell receptor (beta chain) was sequenced during a study of T cells in Graves' hyperthyroidism and ophthalmopathy. The investigators amplified TCR beta CDR3 regions from RNA transcripts. Using the HTBI primer set, a first-round RT-PCR was run on the TCR CDR3. One entry per CDR3 protein, called by TCRdb with MiXCR from the multiplex PCR reads. The profile shows about 710,000 distinct CDR3 sequences, roughly 15% of them singletons. Uncontrolled infection, other autoimmune disease, pregnancy or lactation barred patients from enrollment. This receptor was identified in a man aged 18 to 29 with Graves' hyperthyroidism. The specimen was blood.

The CDR3 nucleotides are TGTGCCAGCAGTGTTACTAGCGGGAGGGCCGGGGGTGAGCAGTTCTTC. This codes for CASSVTSGRAGGEQFF. The chain uses TRBV2 and TRBJ2-1, with 13 bases matching TRBD2. CDR1 is SNHLY, CDR2 FYNNEI, per germline. J gave up 9 bases and V 4 bases, and 9 bases lay outside the gene matches. The CDR3 runs to 16 residues.